This T cell receptor (beta chain) originates from a study of blood T cell repertoires in COVID-19. Study details: Sites in the United States, Italy and Spain provided acute and convalescent COVID-19 samples. T cells, B-cell-depleted T cells, or PBMCs provided the cDNA or gDNA that served as material.

V gave up 3 bases and J gave up 5 bases, with 14 bases separating them. This CDR3 has 14 residues. Germline-derived CDR1 and CDR2 are LNHDA and SQIVND (reference sequence). Authors' data handling: Amplifying reference gene primers gave estimates of nucleated cell counts. Assay used: immunoSEQ multiplex PCR; TCRdb lists only in-frame clones, some missing. The V and J calls and the clone size are those of that table, but D and trimming were determined from the DNA. The sample consists of about 200,000 clones, about 88% of them appearing once. The sequence was collected from a woman aged 80 or older with acute or convalescent COVID-19. The V gene is TRBV19, the J gene TRBJ2-7; D is perhaps TRBD2 (5 bases). The sequenced material came from peripheral blood. The DNA for the CDR3 is TGTGCCAGTAGTATTCTTACGGGGTTCCACGAGCAGTACTTC. It is translated as CASSILTGFHEQYF.